This passage covers 15 T cell receptor beta chains from one sample sequenced in a study of blood T cell repertoires in COVID-19. Generated by immunoSEQ multiplex PCR, the TCRdb table keeps only in-frame clones and is missing some. This table has 150,000 to 200,000 clones, more than 75% appearing once. The material sequenced was peripheral blood. The receptors come from a man aged 40-49 years with active or convalescent COVID-19.

A single count supports this clone. The CDR3 loop is CASSPRGTSGGQGETQYF. The DNA of the CDR3 is TGTGCCAGCTCACCACGCGGGACTAGCGGGGGGCAAGGAGAGACCCAGTACTTC. The chain uses TRBV18 and TRBJ2-5; 15 bases are shared with TRBD2. This CDR3 has 18 amino acids. Germline V gene lookup returns CDR1 KGHSH and CDR2 LQKENI. Trimming took 1 base from V and 4 from J; bases not matched to a gene: 7. The full variable domain, its missing parts supplied by reference TRBV18 and TRBJ2-5, is NAGVMQNPRHLVRRRGQEARLRCSPMKGHSHVYWYRQLPEEGLKFMVYLQKENIIDESGMPKERFSAEFPKEGPSILRIQQVVRGDSAAYFCASSPRGTSGGQGETQYFGPGTRLLVL.

The V gene is TRBV6-8, the J gene TRBJ2-7; 8 positions match TRBD1. This CDR3 is 13 amino acids long. Germline CDR1 and CDR2: MNHGY and SAAAGT. V was clipped by 9 bases and J by 5 bases; unmatched bases: 9. CDR3 sequence: CARLAGGMHEQYF. CDR3 bases: TGTGCCAGACTGGCAGGGGGCATGCACGAGCAGTACTTC.

Comments on this clone: An end of the junction differs from the germline gene, which may be a read error. J is TRBJ2-1 and V is TRBV5-1; 7 bases match TRBD1. Germline V gene data show CDR1 as SGHRS and CDR2 as YFSETQ. CDR3 size: 17 residues. For the CDR3, the DNA is TGCGCCAGCAGCTTGGGGACAGGTACTACCTCCGACAATGAGCAGTTCTTC. Protein product: CASSLGTGTTSDNEQFF.

The rearrangement joins TRBV5-4 to TRBJ2-1; D is perhaps TRBD1 (6 bases). Germline V lookup: CDR1 SGHNT, CDR2 YYREEE (reference sequence). V lost 3 bases, J lost 0 bases, and 10 bases lay in between. This CDR3 has 15 amino acids. CDR3 nucleotide sequence: TGTGCCAGCAGCTCGGACAGCAGCTCCTACAATGAGCAGTTCTTC. This codes for CASSSDSSSYNEQFF.

The chain couples TRBV19 to TRBJ2-1, with 8 positions matching TRBD1. Germline values: CDR1 LNHDA, CDR2 SQIVND (reference sequence). V lost 1 base and J lost 5; bases outside the gene matches: 10. This CDR3 has 17 residues. For the CDR3, the DNA is TGTGCCAGTAGTATAGCGCAGACAGGGGCGGGCAACAATGAGCAGTTCTTC. Protein sequence: CASSIAQTGAGNNEQFF.

About this clone itself: Compared with germline, one end of the junction differs, possibly owing to a read error. This chain connects TRBV30 to TRBJ2-1; 7 nucleotides line up with TRBD2. The germline V gene has CDR1 GTSNPN and CDR2 SVGIG (reference sequence). This CDR3 comprises 15 residues. Here the CDR3 DNA reads TGTGCCTGGGGTGTGGTGGGGGGGAGGAACAATGAGCAGTTCTTC. Translated: CAWGVVGGRNNEQFF.

V gene TRBV28 combines with J gene TRBJ2-5; 8 nucleotides line up with TRBD1. Unmatched junction bases numbered 5, after V lost 3 bases and J lost 2 bases. Germline assignment: CDR1 MDHEN and CDR2 SYDVKM. The CDR3 sequence is 15 residues long. CDR3 coding DNA: TGTGCCAGCAGTTTCTCAGGACAGGGACAAGAGACCCAGTACTTC. Translating it yields CASSFSGQGQETQYF.

The chain joins TRBV28 to TRBJ1-1; TRBD1 aligns across 7 bases. This CDR3 spans 16 amino acids. Germline V gives CDR1 MDHEN, CDR2 SYDVKM. V gave up 3 bases and J gave up 0 bases; unmatched junction bases: 7. The CDR3 sequence: CASSFSSDRLNTEAFF. Here the CDR3 DNA reads TGTGCCAGCAGTTTTTCCTCGGACAGGCTGAACACTGAAGCTTTCTTT.

The CDR3 bases are TGCGCCAGCAGCTTAACAGGGAAAGAGACCCAGTACTTC. Translated, it gives CASSLTGKETQYF. The gene calls are TRBV5-1 and TRBJ2-5; a possible D gene is TRBD1 (6 bases). The CDR3 is 13 residues long. Germline CDR1 is SGHRS and CDR2 is YFSETQ. V gave up 2 bases and J gave up 3 bases, with 8 bases separating them.

The V and J genes are TRBV14 and TRBJ1-1; D ambiguous. The CDR3 is made up of 13 amino acids. V lost 0 bases and J 2 bases, leaving 4 bases between the germline ends. The germline CDR1 and CDR2 sequences are SGHDN and FVKESK. CDR3 in amino acids: CASSQDLNTEAFF. The CDR3 nucleotides are TGTGCCAGCAGCCAAGATCTCAACACTGAAGCTTTCTTT.

The V and J genes are TRBV29-1 and TRBJ2-7; TRBD1 aligns across 7 bases. The V segment lost 0 bases and the J segment 4 bases; nucleotides outside the gene matches: 6. This CDR3 is built from 14 residues. From germline, CDR1 is SQVTM and CDR2 ANQGSEA. The CDR3 DNA reads TGCAGCGTTGAAGAGAGGGACAGAAGATACGAGCAGTACTTC. It encodes CSVEERDRRYEQYF.

This clone came up a few times. The genes are TRBV29-1 and TRBJ1-2; unclear D gene. Trimming shortened V by 6 bases and J by 3 bases, and 8 bases separated the two germline ends. The CDR3 covers 11 residues. The germline gives CDR1 SQVTM, CDR2 ANQGSEA. The CDR3 DNA follows: TGCAGCGTCGACGGGGACTATGGCTACACCTTC. This translates into CSVDGDYGYTF. The full variable domain, completed using reference TRBV29-1 and TRBJ1-2, is SAVISQKPSRDICQRGTSLTIQCQVDSQVTMMFWYRQQPGQSLTLIATANQGSEATYESGFVIDKFPISRPNLTFSTLTVSNMSPEDSSIYLCSVDGDYGYTFGSGTRLTVV.

This clone was seen only once. V and J are TRBV10-3 and TRBJ2-7; D is undetermined. Per germline, CDR1 ENHRY and CDR2 SYGVKD. This CDR3 has 12 residues. The ends were cut back, 5 bases at V and 2 bases at J, with 7 bases in the middle. The CDR3 loop is CAISQDTYEQYF. As DNA, the CDR3 is TGTGCCATCAGTCAAGACACCTACGAGCAGTACTTC.

This clone occurred once. The gene calls are TRBV6-5 and TRBJ1-5; D is perhaps TRBD1 (6 bases). There are 14 residues in the CDR3. CDR1 and CDR2 from the germline V gene are MNHEY and SVGAGI. Trimming took off 2 bases at V and 3 bases at J, with 8 bases between the two ends. CDR3 protein: CASSYTGINQPQHF. In nucleotides, the CDR3 is TGTGCCAGCAGTTACACAGGGATCAATCAGCCCCAGCATTTT.

J is TRBJ1-5 and V is TRBV7-2, with D hard to call. The CDR3 has 14 residues. V was clipped by 1 base and J by 3 bases, with 7 bases between them. CDR1 is SGHTA and CDR2 is FQGNSA in the germline V gene. The CDR3 protein is CASSLGAVNQPQHF. The CDR3 bases are TGTGCCAGCAGCTTAGGAGCGGTCAATCAGCCCCAGCATTTT.